The rows below give T cell receptor beta chains drawn from one sample of a study of Ad26.COV2.S vaccination and SARS-CoV-2 variants. Clones were sequenced by immunoSEQ multiplex PCR, and TCRdb holds only the in-frame ones, with some missing. The sample shows 350,000 to 450,000 clones, about 92% of them seen only once. The sequencing used peripheral blood, collected after recovery from COVID-19. These receptors were collected from a human donor who had recovered from COVID-19. CDR3s include the opening cysteine and the closing phenylalanine or tryptophan. The D gene is left open where the match is weak. Clone sizes are given selectively: once, few, many, or a class where the clone is expanded.

d_gene	len	abundance	v_gene	j_gene	CDR3aa	CDR3nt
.	14	.	TRBV6-5	TRBJ2-2	CASRNRGFVGELFF	TGTGCCAGCAGAAATAGAGGGTTCGTCGGGGAGCTGTTTTTT
.	16	.	TRBV13	TRBJ2-5	CASSRSTGGRGETQYF	TGTGCCAGCAGCCGTTCCACCGGGGGTCGGGGAGAGACCCAGTACTTC
TRBD1	15	.	TRBV6-5	TRBJ1-2	CASSQNRDRRYGYTF	TGTGCCAGCAGCCAAAATCGGGACAGGCGCTATGGCTACACCTTC
.	15	.	TRBV9	TRBJ1-4	CASSPQRAGREKLFF	TGTGCCAGCAGCCCCCAACGGGCGGGGCGTGAAAAACTGTTTTTT
.	15	.	TRBV7-8	TRBJ2-5	CASSLEGGPKETQYF	TGTGCCAGCAGCTTAGAAGGGGGGCCAAAGGAGACCCAGTACTTC
TRBD1	14	once	TRBV7-2	TRBJ1-1	CASSSTGGGTEAFF	TGTGCCAGCAGCTCGACAGGGGGCGGCACTGAAGCTTTCTTT
TRBD1	15	.	TRBV6-5	TRBJ2-3	CASSKKSQGVDTQYF	TGTGCCAGCAGCAAAAAATCACAGGGGGTCGATACGCAGTATTTT
.	13	.	TRBV6-2/TRBV6-3	TRBJ1-3	CASSYSFGNTIYF	TGTGCCAGCAGTTACTCGTTCGGAAACACCATATATTTT
TRBD1	14	.	TRBV9	TRBJ2-7	CASSGTGDAYEQYF	TGTGCCAGCAGCGGAACAGGGGATGCCTACGAGCAGTACTTC
.	13	.	TRBV12-3/TRBV12-4	TRBJ2-1	CASSLGRSSEQFF	TGTGCCAGCAGTTTGGGACGGTCCAGTGAGCAGTTCTTC
TRBD1	14	once	TRBV18	TRBJ2-3	CASSPTGVTDTQYF	TGTGCCAGCTCACCAACAGGGGTGACAGATACGCAGTATTTT
TRBD1	18	.	TRBV3-1/TRBV3-2	TRBJ2-3	CASSPNPRTGKSTDTQYF	TGTGCCAGCAGCCCGAACCCAAGGACAGGGAAAAGCACAGATACGCAGTATTTT
TRBD1	16	.	TRBV6-2/TRBV6-3	TRBJ2-7	CASSRPGQAYSYEQYF	TGTGCCAGCAGTCGACCCGGACAGGCTTACTCCTACGAGCAGTACTTC
.	17	.	TRBV15	TRBJ2-6	CATTRDGPGTGANVLTF	TGTGCCACCACCAGGGACGGGCCGGGAACTGGGGCCAACGTCCTGACTTTC
TRBD1	14	.	TRBV7-8	TRBJ2-7	CASSLGTGPYEQYF	TGTGCCAGCAGCTTAGGGACAGGGCCCTACGAGCAGTACTTC
.	15	.	TRBV6-4	TRBJ2-2	CASSDGSTDTGELFF	TGTGCCAGCAGTGACGGTTCGACGGACACCGGGGAGCTGTTTTTT
.	12	.	TRBV5-5	TRBJ2-7	CASSLGVYEQYF	TGTGCCAGCAGCTTGGGTGTGTACGAGCAGTACTTC
TRBD1	21	.	TRBV4-1	TRBJ2-6	CASSQYPGGEVVVAGANVLTF	TGCGCCAGCAGCCAGTACCCAGGGGGCGAAGTCGTGGTGGCTGGGGCCAACGTCCTGACTTTC
.	11	.	TRBV24-1	TRBJ1-1	CATIRGFGAFF	TGTGCCACCATTCGAGGGTTTGGAGCTTTCTTT
TRBD1	15	.	TRBV5-4	TRBJ1-1	CASSPLTTGGTEAFF	TGTGCCAGCAGCCCCTTAACAACAGGGGGCACTGAAGCTTTCTTT
.	13	once	TRBV12-3/TRBV12-4	TRBJ1-5	CASSFTGDQPQHF	TGTGCCAGCAGTTTTACGGGAGATCAGCCCCAGCATTTT
.	12	.	TRBV5-1	TRBJ2-7	CASSLVSSEQYF	TGCGCCAGCAGCCTTGTGTCCTCCGAGCAGTACTTC
.	14	.	TRBV6-5	TRBJ2-1	CASSSGLIYNEQFF	TGTGCCAGCAGCTCCGGACTAATATACAATGAGCAGTTCTTC
.	12	.	TRBV4-1	TRBJ2-1	CASSQIQDEQFF	TGCGCCAGCAGCCAAATACAAGATGAGCAGTTCTTC
TRBD1	14	.	TRBV5-1	TRBJ1-1	CASSLKQGSSEAFF	TGCGCCAGCAGCTTAAAACAGGGGTCCTCTGAAGCTTTCTTT
.	14	few	TRBV9	TRBJ1-3	CASSGRDSGNTIYF	TGTGCCAGCAGCGGCCGGGACTCTGGAAACACCATATATTTT
.	15	.	TRBV5-6	TRBJ2-2	CASSWAGRDTGELFF	TGTGCCAGCAGTTGGGCAGGGAGAGACACCGGGGAGCTGTTTTTT
.	17	.	TRBV9	TRBJ1-4	CASSVDPRTDLNEKLFF	TGTGCCAGCAGCGTAGACCCCAGGACGGACCTTAATGAAAAACTGTTTTTT
.	13	.	TRBV6-5	TRBJ1-2	CASSRTLGYGYTF	TGTGCCAGCAGCCGGACATTGGGTTATGGCTACACCTTC
.	13	.	TRBV7-8	TRBJ1-1	CASSLIVGGEAFF	TGTGCCAGCAGCTTAATAGTTGGCGGGGAAGCTTTCTTT
.	16	.	TRBV11-2	TRBJ1-3	CASSRSLPNSGNTIYF	TGTGCCAGCAGCCGCTCTCTACCCAACTCTGGAAACACCATATATTTT
.	15	.	TRBV7-9	TRBJ2-7	CASSSPGGGGKEQYF	TGTGCCAGCAGCTCCCCAGGGGGCGGGGGTAAAGAGCAGTACTTC
.	13	.	TRBV19	TRBJ2-7	CASSKPGRYEQYF	TGTGCCAGTAGTAAACCGGGACGGTACGAGCAGTACTTC
.	15	few	TRBV6-5	TRBJ2-2	CASSYSGTYTGELFF	TGTGCCAGCAGTTACTCCGGCACCTACACCGGGGAGCTGTTTTTT
TRBD1	14	.	TRBV12-5	TRBJ1-2	CASGRQGDNYGYTF	TGTGCTAGTGGCCGACAGGGGGATAACTATGGCTACACCTTC
.	14	.	TRBV7-8	TRBJ2-7	CASSSRTATYEQYF	TGTGCCAGCAGCTCTAGGACTGCCACCTACGAGCAGTACTTC
.	14	.	TRBV7-9	TRBJ1-2	CASSLRGSLNGYTF	TGTGCCAGCAGCTTAAGAGGGAGCCTAAATGGCTACACCTTC
.	13	once	TRBV6-5	TRBJ1-2	CASSYSGGYGYTF	TGTGCCAGCAGTTACTCGGGCGGCTATGGCTACACCTTC
.	14	.	TRBV9	TRBJ1-3	CASGGLGSGNTIYF	TGTGCCAGCGGGGGGCTAGGATCTGGAAACACCATATATTTT
.	14	.	TRBV30	TRBJ1-4	CALEGGPVNEKLFF	TGTGCCTTAGAGGGGGGACCGGTAAATGAAAAACTGTTTTTT
TRBD1	13	.	TRBV12-3/TRBV12-4	TRBJ2-7	CASSPGQGGEQYF	TGTGCCAGCAGTCCGGGACAGGGTGGGGAGCAGTACTTC
.	15	.	TRBV7-2	TRBJ1-6	CASSLAPSGVSPLHF	TGTGCCAGCAGCTTAGCCCCATCGGGGGTTTCACCCCTCCACTTT
.	13	.	TRBV29-1	TRBJ1-3	CSVGSHSGNTIYF	TGCAGCGTGGGGTCCCACTCTGGAAACACCATATATTTT
.	16	.	TRBV4-3	TRBJ1-6	CASSQGGVSYNSPLHF	TGCGCCAGCAGCCAGGGGGGGGTATCCTATAATTCACCCCTCCACTTT
TRBD1	13	once	TRBV5-1	TRBJ2-1	CASSLGQGYEQFF	TGCGCCAGCAGCTTGGGACAGGGATATGAGCAGTTCTTC
TRBD1	14	.	TRBV6-5	TRBJ1-2	CASRGQNVNYGYTF	TGTGCCAGCAGGGGACAGAACGTTAACTATGGCTACACCTTC
.	13	.	TRBV5-1	TRBJ2-3	CASSVYNTDTQYF	TGCGCCAGCAGCGTTTACAACACAGATACGCAGTATTTT